These T cell receptor beta chains were read from a single sample in a study of blood T cells in healthy people across ages. MiXCR was run by TCRdb on the 5' RACE reads, yielding one entry per CDR3 protein. In the table there are hundreds of thousands of distinct CDR3 sequences, around half of which are singletons. The sample comprised blood. The source is a woman aged 55-70 years in good health. Both conserved end residues are trimmed from each CDR3. Clone size, where shown, is once, few, many, or a class for clones that have expanded.

.	TRBJ1-1	TRBV30	11	AWSPAMNTEAF
.	TRBJ1-4	TRBV20-1	12	SARDPRGGEKLF
.	TRBJ1-1	TRBV2	12	ASSVGQKNTEAF
.	TRBJ1-4	TRBV4-1	15	ASSQYHYRAENEKLF
few	TRBJ2-5	TRBV4-3	13	ASSQDGGGVETQY
once	TRBJ2-5	TRBV12-3/TRBV12-4	15	ASTSMTSGRAGNEQY
once	TRBJ1-1	TRBV18	11	ASSPGGETEAF
.	TRBJ1-1	TRBV6-2/TRBV6-3	11	ASRDRDRSYAF
.	TRBJ1-2	TRBV20-1	12	SAPRAGSNYGYT
.	TRBJ1-3	TRBV10-3	13	AIRTSQGDGNTIY
.	TRBJ1-2	TRBV7-2	12	ASSSKTGNYGYT
few	TRBJ1-2	TRBV11-3	12	ASSGSGTFYGYT
few	TRBJ2-1	TRBV3-1	13	ASSHRGLAYNEQF
.	TRBJ2-7	TRBV7-8	11	ASSLNGPYEQY
.	TRBJ2-1	TRBV6-6	12	ASSSDRIHNEQF
.	TRBJ2-3	TRBV12-3/TRBV12-4	14	ASSFLGASGKDTQY
.	TRBJ2-2	TRBV4-3	11	ASSQEMPGELF
.	.	TRBV10-3	12	AIRPTGPRYEQY
.	TRBJ2-7	TRBV20-1	11	SAPGPGVDEQY
.	TRBJ2-7	TRBV29-1	14	SVEERELAGRYEQY
.	TRBJ1-6	TRBV20-1	10	SARTSLSPLH
few	TRBJ1-5	TRBV20-1	11	SATRGSNQPQH
.	TRBJ2-5	TRBV7-3	11	ASSGHSGTEQY
.	TRBJ2-3	TRBV2	14	ASKWGGDASTDTQY
.	TRBJ2-5	TRBV29-1	12	SVEEGALRETQY
.	TRBJ2-7	TRBV4-2	15	ASSQDLFSGSSYEQY
.	TRBJ2-7	TRBV28	11	ATRTGTSYEQY
.	TRBJ1-4	TRBV20-1	11	SAVREINEKLF
once	TRBJ2-1	TRBV4-2	15	ASSQVVSGSSYNEQF
once	TRBJ1-2	TRBV5-1	11	ASSLEGVSGYT
.	TRBJ2-1	TRBV7-7	12	ASSLQGPYNGQF
few	TRBJ2-7	TRBV20-1	10	SAAKATYEQY
.	TRBJ1-2	TRBV28	10	ASSPGYGGYT
.	.	TRBV28	14	ASSHRAVGATYEQY
.	TRBJ1-2	TRBV7-8	12	ASRPTGLNYGYT
.	TRBJ2-7	TRBV11-1	14	ASSALGSGTSYEQY
.	TRBJ2-7	TRBV4-2	13	ASSASGSSPYEQY
.	.	TRBV4-1	13	ASSQPTGKAWTQY
.	TRBJ1-6	TRBV6-6	8	ASSEGVLH
.	TRBJ2-7	TRBV7-2	13	ASSPGMAGAYEQY
many	TRBJ1-2	TRBV5-1	12	ASSLDRRTGGYT
many	TRBJ2-3	TRBV20-1	13	SARPGTGSTDTQY
.	TRBJ2-1	TRBV12-3/TRBV12-4	12	ASTDRSSYNEQF
.	TRBJ2-2	TRBV7-2	11	ASSLFWTGELF
once	.	TRBV10-3	16	AISAITISQSSYNEQY
.	TRBJ2-3	TRBV29-1	12	SVDQGLSTDTQY
few	TRBJ2-1	TRBV2	12	ASRLTSGIDEQF
.	TRBJ2-7	TRBV20-1	11	SARAGHGREQY
.	TRBJ2-1	TRBV29-1	8	SWSVNEQF
.	TRBJ1-2	TRBV7-3	11	ASSLQQGDGYT